This T cell receptor (beta chain) appears in the sequencing data of a study of beta chain features in type 1 diabetes. Study results and caveats: The naive, central memory and Treg TCRB repertoires of patients appeared to be more similar to one another than those of healthy donors. Shorter TCRB CDR3s, moderately but significantly so, were found in Type 1 diabetes patients in all four CD4+ subsets.

The CDR3 covers 18 residues. The junction had 8 bases not matched to a gene; V was cut back by 0 bases and J by 0 bases. Per the germline V gene, CDR1 is LGHNA and CDR2 is YNFKEQ. One heparinised blood draw averaging approximately 100 mL was given by each donor. Sorted CD4+ subsets: naive, central memory, regulatory, stem cell-like memory (CD45RO/CCR7/CD25/CD127/CD95/CD27 panel). This clone was counted a few times. Its antigen is not identified. TCRB transcripts that were expressed got sequenced, as all of the isolated RNA had been reverse transcribed. The average read count of naive, central memory and regulatory T cell samples was about 3.57 million. Profiling relied on immunoSEQ multiplex PCR, and the TCRdb table lists in-frame clones only, not all of them. The sample lists roughly 300,000 clones; roughly 8.8% were seen once.

Sequenced sample: central memory CD4+ T cells from blood. The chain carries TRBV4-2 and TRBJ2-7; 10 bases agree with TRBD2. This receptor was identified in a man aged 25 to 40 with type 1 diabetes. The CDR3 DNA reads TGTGCCAGCAGCCAAGAGGGGGCCTCTAGCGGGGGCTCCTACGAGCAGTACTTC. Translation: CASSQEGASSGGSYEQYF.